This TCR beta chain came from a study of T cells in Graves' hyperthyroidism and ophthalmopathy. Trimming at V came to 3 bases and at J to 9 bases, leaving 6 bases not matched to a gene. CDR3 length: 13 amino acids. Per the germline V gene, CDR1 is SGDLS and CDR2 is YYNGEE. Patients with ophthalmopathy all had a Clinical Activity Score of at least 3, a NOSPECS grade of at least 4 and duration under 3 months. Patients were excluded because of uncontrolled infection, other autoimmune disease, pregnancy or lactation. Diagnoses used clinical symptoms, serum thyroxine and TRAb, thyroid ultrasound and orbital computed tomography. There were TCR beta CDR3 regions amplified from RNA transcripts. HTBI primers drove first-round RT-PCR of the TCR CDR3. From the multiplex PCR reads, TCRdb called clonotypes with MiXCR, one entry per CDR3 protein. The sample records hundreds of thousands of distinct CDR3 sequences, about 15% being singletons.

This clonotype has a count of ten or more. The source material was blood. This TCR was sampled from a man between 18 and 29 years old with Graves' ophthalmopathy. This chain connects TRBV9 to TRBJ2-1, with 7 bases fitting TRBD2. Here the CDR3 reads CASSATSDAEQFF. The CDR3 DNA sequence: TGTGCCAGCAGCGCCACTAGCGATGCTGAGCAGTTCTTC.